A single sample gave rise to the 23 T cell receptor beta chains below, sequenced in a study. Assay: immunoSEQ multiplex PCR; the TCRdb copy retains only in-frame clones and omits some. The data show some 48,000 clones, just over 90% seen once. Sequencing was performed on PBMCs. These receptors came from a man aged 35-49 years with rheumatoid arthritis.

This clone was recorded once. Here the CDR3 DNA reads TGTGCCAGCAGCTTGGGGGGCCCACCCGATTTGTATGAGCAGTTCTTC. Protein product: CASSLGGPPDLYEQFF. The chain employs TRBV5-4 and TRBJ2-1, with D possibly TRBD1 on 5 matching bases. Per the germline V gene, CDR1 is SGHNT and CDR2 is YYREEE (reference sequence). The V end lost 0 bases, the J end lost 8 bases, and 18 bases lay between the germline ends. The CDR3 extends over 16 amino acids.

The chain uses TRBV20-1 and TRBJ2-7, with 7 bases lining up with TRBD2. The length of the CDR3 is 15 residues. V was pared by 3 bases and J by 4 bases, with 12 bases of the junction left unmatched. CDR1 is DFQATT and CDR2 is SNEGSKA in the germline V gene (reference sequence). CDR3 sequence: CSASPPLWEGYEQYF. CDR3 nucleotides: TGCAGTGCTAGTCCCCCTCTGTGGGAGGGGTACGAGCAGTACTTC.

The rearrangement uses TRBV7-9 and TRBJ1-2; 7 bases are a match to TRBD1. Per germline, CDR1 SEHNR and CDR2 FQNEAQ (reference sequence). The ends lost 1 base at V and 4 bases at J; junction bases unmatched: 9. The CDR3 spans 16 residues. CDR3 nucleotide sequence: TGTGCCAGCAGCTTAGTAGGAGACAGGGACAGCTATGGCTACACCTTC. Translated, it gives CASSLVGDRDSYGYTF.

This chain connects TRBV24-1 to TRBJ1-4, with D possibly being TRBD1 (5 bases). CDR1 and CDR2 from the germline V gene are KGHDR and SFDVKD. CDR3 length: 13 amino acids. V shed 3 bases and J shed 12 bases, with 13 bases lying between them. CDR3 sequence reads: CATSDMNRGELFF. Here the CDR3 DNA reads TGTGCCACCAGTGATATGAATCGGGGGGAACTGTTTTTT.

The CDR3 DNA follows: TGCGCCAGCAGCTTGGCCAACAGACCAGGCGCGAACACCGGGGAGCTGTTTTTT. It yields the protein CASSLANRPGANTGELFF. The V gene is TRBV5-1, the J gene TRBJ2-2; unclear D gene. Germline loops: CDR1 SGHRS, CDR2 YFSETQ. CDR3 length equals 18 residues. Trimming removed 0 bases at V and 0 bases at J, with 15 bases between.

This chain joins TRBV10-3 and TRBJ2-7; 10 positions agree with TRBD1. Germline V gives CDR1 ENHRY, CDR2 SYGVKD. V was pared by 4 bases and J by 1 base, with 4 bases of the junction left unmatched. CDR3 size: 15 residues. The CDR3 loop reads CAISVGDRGSYEQYF. The CDR3 nucleotides read TGTGCCATCAGTGTAGGGGACAGGGGTTCCTACGAGCAGTACTTC.

The chain joins TRBV7-2 to TRBJ1-4, with D tentatively TRBD1 (5 bases). The CDR3 is made up of 16 amino acids. V lost 4 bases to trimming and J lost 5 bases, with 17 bases between them. Germline CDR1 and CDR2: SGHTA and FQGNSA. The CDR3 protein is CASSYKLGRTNEKLFF. The CDR3 DNA is TGTGCCAGCAGCTATAAGTTGGGACGGACAAATGAAAAACTGTTTTTT.

The chain recombines TRBV24-1 with TRBJ2-3; TRBD1 might be the D (5 bases). The germline CDR1 and CDR2 sequences are KGHDR and SFDVKD. The CDR3 runs 15 residues. The V end lost 4 bases, the J end lost 0 bases, and 10 bases lay between the germline ends. CDR3 sequence: CATSEPGPSTDTQYF. DNA of the CDR3: TGTGCCACCAGTGAGCCAGGGCCTAGCACAGATACGCAGTATTTT.

The J gene is TRBJ1-5, the V gene TRBV4-2; D is ambiguous. CDR3 length: 14 amino acids. V lost 3 bases, J lost 1 base, and 7 bases lay in between. CDR1 and CDR2 from the germline V gene are LGHNA and YNFKEQ. The CDR3 region is CASSHIGSNQPQHF. The DNA for the CDR3 is TGTGCCAGCAGCCACATAGGGAGCAATCAGCCCCAGCATTTT.

The V gene is TRBV18, the J gene TRBJ2-3; D not certain. CDR1 is KGHSH and CDR2 is LQKENI in the germline V gene. The germline V and J ends were trimmed by 2 bases and 5 bases, with 11 bases remaining between them. The CDR3 is 14 residues long. CDR3 bases: TGTGCCAGCTCACCAACCCTGAATCGAGATACGCAGTATTTT. Translation gives CASSPTLNRDTQYF.

This chain uses TRBV19 with TRBJ2-2; D might be TRBD2 (5 bases). This CDR3 spans 12 amino acids. From germline, CDR1 is LNHDA and CDR2 SQIVND (reference sequence). Trimming took 10 bases from V and 6 from J, leaving 12 bases between them. The CDR3 reads CATKSGPGELFF. The CDR3 DNA follows: TGTGCCACCAAAAGCGGTCCCGGGGAGCTGTTTTTT. Full variable domain (outside the CDR3, taken from reference TRBV19 and TRBJ2-2): DGGITQSPKYLFRKEGQNVTLSCEQNLNHDAMYWYRQDPGQGLRLIYYSQIVNDFQKGDIAEGYSVSREKKESFPLTVTSAQKNPTAFYLCATKSGPGELFFGEGSRLTVL.

V and J are TRBV7-2 and TRBJ1-3; possible D gene TRBD1, 5 bases. Germline assignment: CDR1 SGHTA and CDR2 FQGNSA. The ends were cut back, 4 bases at V and 0 bases at J, with 7 bases in the middle. CDR3 length: 14 residues. The CDR3 DNA sequence: TGTGCCAGCAGCTCGGACATCTCTGGAAACACCATATATTTT. Protein: CASSSDISGNTIYF.

The chain is built from TRBV27 and TRBJ2-3; perhaps TRBD1 as D (6 bases). Germline V CDR1 and CDR2: MNHEY, SMNVEV (reference sequence). CDR3 size: 14 residues. Between the trimmed V and J ends, which lost 6 bases and 2 bases, there was a span of 12 bases. In DNA, the CDR3 is TGTGCCAGCAGCCGAGGGGGACCCACAGATACGCAGTATTTT. Translated: CASSRGGPTDTQYF.

The table lists this clone with a few counts. This sequence joins TRBV12-5 and TRBJ1-1; the D is unclear. The CDR3 contains 13 residues. Trimming took 2 bases from V and 0 from J, leaving 4 bases between them. The germline V gene has CDR1 LGHNT and CDR2 FRNRAP. This CDR3 is CASGLRVNTEAFF. CDR3 coding DNA: TGTGCTAGTGGTTTGAGGGTGAACACTGAAGCTTTCTTT.

The chain has TRBV7-3 and TRBJ2-2, with D uncertain. Trimming shortened V by 2 bases and J by 1 base, and 5 bases separated the two germline ends. The germline V gene encodes CDR1 SGHTA and CDR2 FQGTGA. This CDR3 contains 14 residues. CDR3 residues: CASSLHRNTGELFF. The CDR3 DNA sequence: TGTGCCAGCAGCTTACACAGGAACACCGGGGAGCTGTTTTTT.

This clone came up once. The chain carries TRBV30 and TRBJ1-4, with D perhaps matching TRBD1 (5 bases). Trimming cost V 5 bases and J 4 bases, with 14 bases left between them. CDR3 size: 14 residues. Germline lookup yields CDR1 GTSNPN and CDR2 SVGIG (reference sequence). CDR3: CAWGSGQGNEKLFF. CDR3 sequence (DNA): TGTGCCTGGGGGAGTGGGCAGGGTAATGAAAAACTGTTTTTT.

The chain links TRBV24-1 to TRBJ2-3; D is perhaps TRBD2 (6 bases). This CDR3 is 15 amino acids long. Germline CDR1 reads KGHDR; CDR2 reads SFDVKD. V was cut by 9 bases and J by 5 bases, with 20 bases left in between. CDR3 region: CATVLAFGGLDTQYF. The CDR3 nucleotides are TGTGCCACCGTTCTCGCTTTCGGGGGTCTAGATACGCAGTATTTT.

The chain combines TRBV6-2 or TRBV6-3 with TRBJ1-1; D gene uncertain. The CDR3 contains 15 residues. With 0 bases removed from V and 4 bases from J, the gap between germline ends came to 12 bases. Germline V gene data show CDR1 as MNHEY and CDR2 as SVGEGT. DNA of the CDR3: TGTGCCAGCAGTTACTCGAGAGGGTCCGTCACTGAAGCTTTCTTT. This gives the protein CASSYSRGSVTEAFF.

This chain joins TRBV18 and TRBJ1-1; unclear D gene. V lost 3 bases, J lost 4 bases, and 15 bases lay in between. Per germline, CDR1 KGHSH and CDR2 LQKENI. The CDR3 covers 15 residues. CDR3 DNA sequence: TGTGCCAGCTCACCTATTGGGGTATCGGGCACTGAAGCTTTCTTT. It yields the protein CASSPIGVSGTEAFF.

The rearrangement joins TRBV27 to TRBJ2-5; 7 positions agree with TRBD2. Looked up from germline, CDR1 is MNHEY and CDR2 is SMNVEV (reference sequence). CDR3 length: 14 amino acids. V shed 5 bases and J 5 bases; nucleotides not matched to a gene: 8. CDR3: CASSTPGLKETQYF. CDR3 coding DNA: TGTGCCAGCAGTACACCGGGACTAAAGGAGACCCAGTACTTC.

This clone was observed a few times. V and J are TRBV15 and TRBJ1-2; D not certain. The CDR3 loop spans 14 amino acids. Germline assignment: CDR1 LNHNV and CDR2 YYDKDF (reference sequence). Trimming cost V 4 bases and J 4 bases, with 13 bases left between them. The CDR3 region has the DNA TGTGCCACCAGCACCGCAAAGGAGAGCTATGGCTACACCTTC. Translation: CATSTAKESYGYTF.

The chain recombines TRBV10-3 with TRBJ1-1; the match to TRBD1 covers 8 bases. Germline CDR1 is ENHRY and CDR2 is SYGVKD. The ends lost 11 bases at V and 3 bases at J; junction bases unmatched: 11. The CDR3 has 14 amino acids. The CDR3 loop is CAAATGGRYTEAFF. CDR3 nucleotide sequence: TGTGCCGCGGCTACAGGGGGAAGATACACTGAAGCTTTCTTT.

The CDR3 coding sequence is TGTGCCAGCAGCTTGGAAGGACCCAACAAAAACATTCAGTACTTC. It is translated as CASSLEGPNKNIQYF. The chain couples TRBV5-5 to TRBJ2-4; no clear D gene. Per germline, CDR1 SGHKS and CDR2 YYEKEE (reference sequence). CDR3 length equals 15 residues. V lost 0 bases and J 3 bases, leaving 10 bases between the germline ends.